This T cell receptor beta chain was retrieved from a study of T-cell reconstitution after alpha-beta-depleted transplantation in children. The CDR3 loop spans 14 amino acids. Trimming left V 2 bases short and J 1 base short, with 8 bases between. CDR1 is SGHVS, CDR2 FQNEAQ, per germline. TCRbeta library preparation incorporated unique molecular identifiers. Each CDR3 protein gets one entry after TCRdb re-called the PCR reads with MiXCR. The table shows about 610,000 distinct CDR3 sequences, with about 10% occurring only once. Source: PBMCs from the stem cell graft donor, taken from the stem cell graft. V gene TRBV7-8 combines with J gene TRBJ2-5, with D uncertain. The clonotype was recovered from a human donor who donated a stem cell graft to a child with acute myeloid leukemia. CDR3: CASSLREGQETQYF. The CDR3, as DNA: TGTGCCAGCAGCTTAAGGGAAGGCCAAGAGACCCAGTACTTC.